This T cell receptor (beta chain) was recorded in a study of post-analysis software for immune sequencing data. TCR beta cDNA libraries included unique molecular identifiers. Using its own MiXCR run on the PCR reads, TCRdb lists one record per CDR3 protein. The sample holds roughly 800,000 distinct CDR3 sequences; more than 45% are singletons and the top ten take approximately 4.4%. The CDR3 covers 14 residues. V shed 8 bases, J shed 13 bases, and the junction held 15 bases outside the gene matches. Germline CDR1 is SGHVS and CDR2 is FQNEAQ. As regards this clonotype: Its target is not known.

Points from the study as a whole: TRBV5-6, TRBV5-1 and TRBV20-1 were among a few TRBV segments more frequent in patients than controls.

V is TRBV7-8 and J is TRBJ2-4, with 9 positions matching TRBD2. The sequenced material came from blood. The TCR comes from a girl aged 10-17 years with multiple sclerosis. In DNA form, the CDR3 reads TGTGCCAGCGTGCGGGATAGCGGGAGAGGAAAGCAGTACTTC. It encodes CASVRDSGRGKQYF.